This TCR beta chain was observed in a study of T cell changes during pregnancy in multiple sclerosis. Repertoires were generated with immunoSEQ multiplex PCR, while TCRdb's copy carries only in-frame clones and drops some. The sample shows some 48,000 clones, about 95% of them seen only once. Looked up from germline, CDR1 is ENHRY and CDR2 is SYGVKD. CDR3 length equals 15 residues. Trimming took 3 bases from V and 6 from J, leaving 15 bases between them. The V call is TRBV10-3, the J call TRBJ1-5; tentatively, D is TRBD1 (6 bases). This sequence was found in a female donor with multiple sclerosis, enrolled in a pregnancy study. The material was peripheral blood, obtained in the second trimester of pregnancy. The CDR3 DNA reads as TGTGCCATCAGTGACACGGGGGGGGCGAGTCAGCCCCAGCATTTT. Its protein is CAISDTGGASQPQHF.